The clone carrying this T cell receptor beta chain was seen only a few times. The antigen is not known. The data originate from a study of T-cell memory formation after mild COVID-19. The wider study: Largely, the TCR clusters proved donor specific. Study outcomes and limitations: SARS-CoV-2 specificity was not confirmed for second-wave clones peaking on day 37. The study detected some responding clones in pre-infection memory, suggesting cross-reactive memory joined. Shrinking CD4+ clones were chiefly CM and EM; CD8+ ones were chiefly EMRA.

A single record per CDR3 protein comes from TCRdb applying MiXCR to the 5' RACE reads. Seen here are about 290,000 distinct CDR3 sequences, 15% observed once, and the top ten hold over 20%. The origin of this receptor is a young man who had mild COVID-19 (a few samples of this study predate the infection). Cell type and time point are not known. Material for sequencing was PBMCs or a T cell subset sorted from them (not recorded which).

The DNA of the CDR3 is TGCAGCGGGACTACAGGGGGCGCGGACTATGGCTACACCTTC. Its translation is CSGTTGGADYGYTF. This chain links TRBV29-1 with TRBJ1-2; 9 bases agree with TRBD1. Germline CDR1 SQVTM, CDR2 ANQGSEA. The V and J ends lost 7 bases and 3 bases, in that order; junction bases with no gene match: 9. The CDR3 runs 14 residues.